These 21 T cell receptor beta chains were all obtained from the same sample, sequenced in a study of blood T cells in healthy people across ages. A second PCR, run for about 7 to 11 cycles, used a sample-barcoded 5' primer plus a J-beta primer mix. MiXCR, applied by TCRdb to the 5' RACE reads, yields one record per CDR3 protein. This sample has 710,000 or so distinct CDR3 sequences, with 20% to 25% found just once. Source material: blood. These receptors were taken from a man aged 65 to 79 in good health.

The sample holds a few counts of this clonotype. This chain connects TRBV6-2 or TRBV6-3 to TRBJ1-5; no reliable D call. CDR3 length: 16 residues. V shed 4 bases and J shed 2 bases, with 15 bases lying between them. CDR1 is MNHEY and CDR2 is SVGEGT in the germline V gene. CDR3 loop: CASSSNRGFGNQPQHF. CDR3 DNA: TGTGCCAGCAGTTCTAACCGGGGTTTTGGCAATCAGCCCCAGCATTTT.

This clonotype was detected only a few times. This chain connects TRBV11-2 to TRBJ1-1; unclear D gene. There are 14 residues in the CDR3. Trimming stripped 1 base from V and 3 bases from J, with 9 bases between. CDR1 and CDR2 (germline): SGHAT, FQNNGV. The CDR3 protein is CASSLAGTYTEAFF. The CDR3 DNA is TGTGCCAGCAGCTTAGCCGGCACATACACTGAAGCTTTCTTT.

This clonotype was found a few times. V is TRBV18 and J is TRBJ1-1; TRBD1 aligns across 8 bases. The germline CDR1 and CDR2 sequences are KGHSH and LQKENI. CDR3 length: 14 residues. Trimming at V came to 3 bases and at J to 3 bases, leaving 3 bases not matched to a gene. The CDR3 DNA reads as TGTGCCAGCTCACCTCAGGGGGCGGACACTGAAGCTTTCTTT. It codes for CASSPQGADTEAFF.

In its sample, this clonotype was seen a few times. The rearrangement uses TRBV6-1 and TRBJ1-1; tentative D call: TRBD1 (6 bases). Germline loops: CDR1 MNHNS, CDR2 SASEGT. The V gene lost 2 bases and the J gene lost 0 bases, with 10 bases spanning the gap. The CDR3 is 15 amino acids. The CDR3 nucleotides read TGTGCCAGCAGTGAACGTCAGGGGATGAACACTGAAGCTTTCTTT. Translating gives CASSERQGMNTEAFF.

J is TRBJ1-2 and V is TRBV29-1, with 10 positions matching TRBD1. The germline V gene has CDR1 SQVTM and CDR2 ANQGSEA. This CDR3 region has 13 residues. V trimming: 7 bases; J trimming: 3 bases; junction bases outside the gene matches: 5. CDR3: CSAWDRGHYGYTF. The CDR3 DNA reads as TGCAGCGCCTGGGACAGGGGCCACTATGGCTACACCTTC.

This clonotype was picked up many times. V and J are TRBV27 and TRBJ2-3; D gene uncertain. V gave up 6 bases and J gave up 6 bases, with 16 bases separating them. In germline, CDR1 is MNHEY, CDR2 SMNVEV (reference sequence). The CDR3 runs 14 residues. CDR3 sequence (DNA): TGTGCCAGCAGCCGACTTATAGAACTTGATACGCAGTATTTT. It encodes CASSRLIELDTQYF.

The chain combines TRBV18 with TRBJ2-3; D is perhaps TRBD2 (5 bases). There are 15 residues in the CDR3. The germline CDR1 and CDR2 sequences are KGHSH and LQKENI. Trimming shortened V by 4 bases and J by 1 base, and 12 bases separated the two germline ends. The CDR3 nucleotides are TGTGCCAGCTCACACAGCGTGGGAGGCACAGATACGCAGTATTTT. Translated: CASSHSVGGTDTQYF.

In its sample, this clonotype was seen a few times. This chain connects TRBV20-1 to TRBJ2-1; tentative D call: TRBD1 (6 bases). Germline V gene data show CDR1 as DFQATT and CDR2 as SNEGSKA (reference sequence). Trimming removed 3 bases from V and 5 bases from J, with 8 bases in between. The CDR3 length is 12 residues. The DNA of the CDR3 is TGCAGTGCTAGTTCAGGGGACAATGAGCAGTTCTTC. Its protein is CSASSGDNEQFF.

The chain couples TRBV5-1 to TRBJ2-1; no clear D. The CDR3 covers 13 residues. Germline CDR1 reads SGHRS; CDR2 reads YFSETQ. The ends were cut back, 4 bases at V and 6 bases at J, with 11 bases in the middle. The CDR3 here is CASSPGPFNEQFF. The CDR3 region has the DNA TGCGCCAGCAGCCCCGGACCCTTCAATGAGCAGTTCTTC.

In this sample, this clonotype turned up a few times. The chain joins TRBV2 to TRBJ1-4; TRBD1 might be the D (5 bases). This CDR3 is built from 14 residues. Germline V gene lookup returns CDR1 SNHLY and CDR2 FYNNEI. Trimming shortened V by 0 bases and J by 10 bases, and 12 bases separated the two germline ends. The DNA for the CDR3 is TGTGCCAGCAGTGAAGCGCGCAGGGTTGGAAAACTGTTTTTT. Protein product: CASSEARRVGKLFF. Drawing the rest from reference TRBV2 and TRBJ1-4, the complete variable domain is EPEVTQTPSHQVTQMGQEVILRCVPISNHLYFYWYRQILGQKVEFLVSFYNNEISEKSEIFDDQFSVERPDGSNFTLKIRSTKLEDSAMYFCASSEARRVGKLFFGSGTQLSVL.

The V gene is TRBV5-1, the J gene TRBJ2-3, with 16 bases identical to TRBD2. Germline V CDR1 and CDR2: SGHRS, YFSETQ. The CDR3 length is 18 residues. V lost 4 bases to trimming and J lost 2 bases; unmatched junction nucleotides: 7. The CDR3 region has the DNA TGCGCCAGCAGCCCGGGACTAGCGGGGGGGACATTCACAGATACGCAGTATTTT. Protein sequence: CASSPGLAGGTFTDTQYF. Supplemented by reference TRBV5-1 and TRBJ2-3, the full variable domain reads KAGVTQTPRYLIKTRGQQVTLSCSPISGHRSVSWYQQTPGQGLQFLFEYFSETQRNKGNFPGRFSGRQFSNSRSEMNVSTLELGDSALYLCASSPGLAGGTFTDTQYFGPGTRLTVL.

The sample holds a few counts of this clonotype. Here the CDR3 DNA reads TGTGCCAGCAGCGTAGCGGTAGGACCGTACAATGAGCAGTTCTTC. This codes for CASSVAVGPYNEQFF. The chain links TRBV9 to TRBJ2-5; D is ambiguous. Gene TRBJ2-1 matches the end of the DNA better, so the J call may be wrong. CDR3 length: 15 amino acids. Germline V lookup: CDR1 SGDLS, CDR2 YYNGEE.

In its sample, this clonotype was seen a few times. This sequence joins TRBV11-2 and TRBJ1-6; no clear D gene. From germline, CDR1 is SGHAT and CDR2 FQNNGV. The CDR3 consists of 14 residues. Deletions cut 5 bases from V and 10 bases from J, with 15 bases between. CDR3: CASSEMGAGSPLHF. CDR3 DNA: TGTGCCAGCAGCGAAATGGGTGCGGGGTCACCCCTCCACTTT.

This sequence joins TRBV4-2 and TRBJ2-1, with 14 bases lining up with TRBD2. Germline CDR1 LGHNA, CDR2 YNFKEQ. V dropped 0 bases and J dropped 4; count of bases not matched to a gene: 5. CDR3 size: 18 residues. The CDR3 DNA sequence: TGTGCCAGCAGCCAAGAGGGTCGGACTAGCGGGGGGTACAATGAGCAGTTCTTC. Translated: CASSQEGRTSGGYNEQFF.

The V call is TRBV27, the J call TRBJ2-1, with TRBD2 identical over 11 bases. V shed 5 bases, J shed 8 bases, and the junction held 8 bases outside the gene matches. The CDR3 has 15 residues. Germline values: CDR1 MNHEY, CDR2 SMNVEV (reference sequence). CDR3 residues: CASSLSGRAFHEQFF. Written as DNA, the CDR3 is TGTGCCAGCAGTCTTAGCGGGAGGGCCTTCCATGAGCAGTTCTTC.

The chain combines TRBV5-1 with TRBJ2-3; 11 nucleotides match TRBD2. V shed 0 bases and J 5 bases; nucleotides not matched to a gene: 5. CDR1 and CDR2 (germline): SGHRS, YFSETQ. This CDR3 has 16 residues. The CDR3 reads CASSLARLAGIDTQYF. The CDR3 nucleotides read TGCGCCAGCAGCTTGGCCAGACTAGCGGGAATAGATACGCAGTATTTT.

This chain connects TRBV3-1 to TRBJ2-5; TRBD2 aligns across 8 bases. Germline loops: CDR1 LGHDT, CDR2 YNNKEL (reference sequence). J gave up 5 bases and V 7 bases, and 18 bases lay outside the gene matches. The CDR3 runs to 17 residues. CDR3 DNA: TGTGCCAGCATGAGGTGGGGCGGGGGGCCCCTAGACGAGACCCAGTACTTC. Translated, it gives CASMRWGGGPLDETQYF.

CDR3 sequence (DNA): TGTGCCAGCAGCTTAGCGAGGCAGGCGAACACCGGGGAGCTGTTTTTT. Translation gives CASSLARQANTGELFF. This chain links TRBV7-8 with TRBJ2-2; D call uncertain. Trimming took off 0 bases at V and 0 bases at J, with 8 bases between the two ends. This CDR3 is built from 16 residues. Germline V gene lookup returns CDR1 SGHVS and CDR2 FQNEAQ.

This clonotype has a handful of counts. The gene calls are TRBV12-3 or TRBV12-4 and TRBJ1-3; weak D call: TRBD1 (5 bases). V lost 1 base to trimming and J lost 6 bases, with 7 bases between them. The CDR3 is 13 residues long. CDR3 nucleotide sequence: TGTGCCAGCAGTTTAGGGGGGAAAAACACCATATATTTT. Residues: CASSLGGKNTIYF.

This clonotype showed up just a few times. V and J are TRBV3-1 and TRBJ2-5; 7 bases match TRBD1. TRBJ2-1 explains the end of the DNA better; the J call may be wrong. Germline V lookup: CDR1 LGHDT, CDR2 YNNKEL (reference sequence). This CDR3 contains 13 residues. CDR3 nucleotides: TGTGCCAGCAGCACCCGACAGGGCCATGAGCAGTTCTTC. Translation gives CASSTRQGHEQFF.

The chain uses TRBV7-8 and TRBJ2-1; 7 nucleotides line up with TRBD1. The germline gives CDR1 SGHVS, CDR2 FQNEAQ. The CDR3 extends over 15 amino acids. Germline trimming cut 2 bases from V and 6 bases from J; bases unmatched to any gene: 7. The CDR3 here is CASSLTGTASNEQFF. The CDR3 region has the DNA TGTGCCAGCAGCTTAACTGGGACAGCCAGCAATGAGCAGTTCTTC.